This T cell receptor beta chain was profiled in a study of T cell responses to AZD1222 COVID-19 vaccine. General study results and limits: There were mostly white British donors and more females than males, and clonal diversity was possibly underestimated. Variant regions that are unmutated are reportedly the target of nearly half of spike-specific TCRs.

With 4 bases removed from V and 1 base from J, the gap between germline ends came to 10 bases. The CDR3 is 15 amino acids. The germline CDR1 and CDR2 sequences are MNHEY and SVGEGT. Whether given at about 4 or about 12 weeks, second doses were pooled. For this clone: Its antigen remains unknown.

Sequenced by immunoSEQ multiplex PCR; TCRdb stores in-frame clones only, minus some. The table includes under 95,000 clones, roughly 90% detected once. The rearrangement uses TRBV6-2 or TRBV6-3 and TRBJ2-2, with TRBD2 as a possible D gene (6 bases). Sequencing was performed on peripheral blood, taken 28 days after the second AZD1222 dose. The TCR was taken from an adult who received the AZD1222 COVID-19 vaccine. Here the CDR3 DNA reads TGTGCCAGCAGTTCCGGGACTCTGAACACCGGGGAGCTGTTTTTT. This codes for CASSSGTLNTGELFF.